This T cell receptor beta chain was sequenced during a study of shared clonotypes between healthy human individuals. Study at large: Each donor's CD4 naive and CD4 memory cells filled three plates apiece, CD8 naive two, and CD8 memory one.

CD45RA-negative memory and CD45RA+ naive subsets were split from the CD4+ cells. Points on this clone: Its antigen is unidentified.

Points from the study as a whole: Sampling included only blood; tissue repertoires likely differ.

In replicate PCRs of sorted subsets, roughly 200 ng DNA, tens of thousands of T cell genomes, was used. Repertoires were generated with immunoSEQ multiplex PCR, while TCRdb's copy carries only in-frame clones and drops some. This table holds over a million clones, approximately 97% found once. Germline V gene sequence: CDR1 SGDLS, CDR2 YYNGEE. Unmatched junction bases numbered 4, after V lost 2 bases and J lost 2 bases. This CDR3 is built from 15 residues. This chain links TRBV9 with TRBJ2-7, with 10 bases fitting TRBD2. The specimen was naive CD4+ T cells sorted from blood. Subset defined: CD45RA+ positively selected. The sequence was obtained from a man aged 30 to 45 in good health. The CDR3, as DNA: TGTGCCAGCAGCGTCGGACTAGCGGAGGCCTACGAGCAGTACTTC. This sequence encodes CASSVGLAEAYEQYF.